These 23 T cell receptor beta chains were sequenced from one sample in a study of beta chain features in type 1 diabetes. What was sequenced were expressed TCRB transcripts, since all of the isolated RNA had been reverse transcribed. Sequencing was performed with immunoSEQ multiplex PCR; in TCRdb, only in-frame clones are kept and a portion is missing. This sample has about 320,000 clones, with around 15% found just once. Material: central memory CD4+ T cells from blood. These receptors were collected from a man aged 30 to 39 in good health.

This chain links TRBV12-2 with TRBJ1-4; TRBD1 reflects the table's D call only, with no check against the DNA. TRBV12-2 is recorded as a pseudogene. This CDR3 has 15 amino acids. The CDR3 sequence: CASRPRDRSNEKLFF. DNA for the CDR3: TGTGCAAGTCGCCCCCGGGACAGGTCTAATGAAAAACTGTTTTTT.

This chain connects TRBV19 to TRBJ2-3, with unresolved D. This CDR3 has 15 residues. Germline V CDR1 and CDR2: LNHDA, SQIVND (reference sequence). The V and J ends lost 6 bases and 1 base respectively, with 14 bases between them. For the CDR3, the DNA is TGTGCCAGTAGCCCAGGTCTTCCGGGCACAGATACGCAGTATTTT. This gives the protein CASSPGLPGTDTQYF.

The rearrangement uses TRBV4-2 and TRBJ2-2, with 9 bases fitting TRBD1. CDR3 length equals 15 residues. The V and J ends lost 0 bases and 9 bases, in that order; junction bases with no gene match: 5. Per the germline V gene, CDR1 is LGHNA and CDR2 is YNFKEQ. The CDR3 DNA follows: TGTGCCAGCAGCCAAGAAGGACAGGGGAACCGGGAGCTGTTTTTT. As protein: CASSQEGQGNRELFF.

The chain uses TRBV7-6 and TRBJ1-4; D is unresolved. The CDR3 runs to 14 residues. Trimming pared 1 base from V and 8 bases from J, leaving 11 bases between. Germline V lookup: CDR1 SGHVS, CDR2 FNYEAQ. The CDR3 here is CASSLGPGNEKLFF. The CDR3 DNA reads TGTGCCAGCAGCTTAGGCCCGGGGAACGAAAAACTGTTTTTT. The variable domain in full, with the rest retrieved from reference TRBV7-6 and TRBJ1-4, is GAGVSQSPRYKVTKRGQDVALRCDPISGHVSLYWYRQALGQGPEFLTYFNYEAQQDKSGLPNDRFSAERPEGSISTLTIQRTEQRDSAMYRCASSLGPGNEKLFFGSGTQLSVL.

CDR3: CASSLEGQGPYNEQFF. DNA of the CDR3: TGTGCCAGCAGCTTAGAGGGACAGGGCCCCTACAATGAGCAGTTCTTC. This chain joins TRBV7-6 and TRBJ2-1; the match to TRBD1 covers 9 bases. CDR1 is SGHVS, CDR2 FNYEAQ, per germline. J was trimmed by 2 bases and V by 1 base; bases with no gene match: 3. This CDR3 spans 16 amino acids.

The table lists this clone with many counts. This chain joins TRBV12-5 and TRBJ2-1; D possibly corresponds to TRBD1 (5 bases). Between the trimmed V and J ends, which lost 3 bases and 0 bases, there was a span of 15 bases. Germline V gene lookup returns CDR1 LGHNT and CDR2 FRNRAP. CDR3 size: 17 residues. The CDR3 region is CASGFTRDPSSYNEQFF. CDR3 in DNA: TGTGCTAGTGGTTTCACCAGGGATCCGAGCTCCTACAATGAGCAGTTCTTC.

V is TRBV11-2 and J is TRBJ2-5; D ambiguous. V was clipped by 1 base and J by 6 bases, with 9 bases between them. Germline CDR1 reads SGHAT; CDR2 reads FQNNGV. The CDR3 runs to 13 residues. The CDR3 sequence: CASSLGRTQTQYF. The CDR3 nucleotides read TGTGCCAGCAGCTTAGGTCGAACCCAGACCCAGTACTTC.

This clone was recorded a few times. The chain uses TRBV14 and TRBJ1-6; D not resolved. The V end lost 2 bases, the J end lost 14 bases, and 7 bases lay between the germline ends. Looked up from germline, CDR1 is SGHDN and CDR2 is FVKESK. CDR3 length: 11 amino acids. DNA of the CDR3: TGTGCCAGCAGCCAATTTGGAACCCTCCACTTT. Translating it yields CASSQFGTLHF.

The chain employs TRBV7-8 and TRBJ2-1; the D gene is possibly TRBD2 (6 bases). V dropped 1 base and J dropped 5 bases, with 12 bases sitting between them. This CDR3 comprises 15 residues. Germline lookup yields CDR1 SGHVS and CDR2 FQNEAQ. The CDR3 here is CASSLVGPGDNEQFF. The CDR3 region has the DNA TGTGCCAGCAGCTTAGTTGGCCCGGGAGACAATGAGCAGTTCTTC.

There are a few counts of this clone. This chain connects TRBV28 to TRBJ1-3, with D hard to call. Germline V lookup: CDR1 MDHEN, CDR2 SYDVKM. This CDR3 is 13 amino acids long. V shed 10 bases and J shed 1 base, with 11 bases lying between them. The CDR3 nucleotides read TGTGCCACCGCGGACGTTTCTGGAAACACCATATATTTT. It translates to CATADVSGNTIYF.

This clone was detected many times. The chain's CDR3 is CASSIGGWEQFF. The CDR3 nucleotides read TGTGCCAGTAGTATAGGTGGCTGGGAGCAGTTCTTC. The V call is TRBV19, the J call TRBJ2-1; D is uncertain. Trimming removed 1 base from V and 10 bases from J, with 8 bases in between. CDR1 and CDR2 from the germline V gene are LNHDA and SQIVND (reference sequence). CDR3 length equals 12 residues.

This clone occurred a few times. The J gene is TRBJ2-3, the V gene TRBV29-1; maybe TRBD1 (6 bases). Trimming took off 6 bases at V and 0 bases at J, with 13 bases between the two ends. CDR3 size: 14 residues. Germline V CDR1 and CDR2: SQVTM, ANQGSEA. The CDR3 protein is CSVRPGQSTDTQYF. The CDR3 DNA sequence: TGCAGCGTACGGCCGGGACAAAGCACAGATACGCAGTATTTT.

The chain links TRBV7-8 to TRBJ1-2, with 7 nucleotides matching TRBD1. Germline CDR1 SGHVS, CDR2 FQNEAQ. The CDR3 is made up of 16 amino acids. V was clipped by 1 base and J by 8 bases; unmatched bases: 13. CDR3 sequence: CASSLDKGTVPAGYTF. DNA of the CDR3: TGTGCCAGCAGCTTAGATAAGGGGACAGTTCCTGCCGGCTACACCTTC.

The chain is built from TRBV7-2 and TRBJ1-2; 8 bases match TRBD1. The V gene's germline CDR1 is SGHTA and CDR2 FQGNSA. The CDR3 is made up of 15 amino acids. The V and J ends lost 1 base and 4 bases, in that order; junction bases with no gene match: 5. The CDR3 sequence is CASSLGTGSLYGYTF. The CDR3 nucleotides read TGTGCCAGCAGCTTAGGGACAGGGTCCCTCTATGGCTACACCTTC. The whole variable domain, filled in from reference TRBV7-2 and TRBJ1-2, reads GAGVSQSPSNKVTEKGKDVELRCDPISGHTALYWYRQSLGQGLEFLIYFQGNSAPDKSGLPSDRFSAERTGGSVSTLTIQRTQQEDSAVYLCASSLGTGSLYGYTFGSGTRLTVV.

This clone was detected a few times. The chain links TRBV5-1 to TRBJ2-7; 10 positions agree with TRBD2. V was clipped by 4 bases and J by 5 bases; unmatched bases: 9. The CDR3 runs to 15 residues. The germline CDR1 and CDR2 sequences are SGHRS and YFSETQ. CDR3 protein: CASSILTSGLDEQYF. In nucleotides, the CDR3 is TGCGCCAGCAGCATCCTGACTAGCGGGCTGGACGAGCAGTACTTC.

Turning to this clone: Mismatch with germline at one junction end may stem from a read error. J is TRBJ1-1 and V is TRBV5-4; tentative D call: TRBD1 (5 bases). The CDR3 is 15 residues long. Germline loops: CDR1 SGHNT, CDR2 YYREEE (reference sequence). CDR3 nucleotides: TGCGCCAGCAGCCAGAATGTCAGGGAACTCGCTGAAGCTTTCTTT. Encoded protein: CASSQNVRELAEAFF.

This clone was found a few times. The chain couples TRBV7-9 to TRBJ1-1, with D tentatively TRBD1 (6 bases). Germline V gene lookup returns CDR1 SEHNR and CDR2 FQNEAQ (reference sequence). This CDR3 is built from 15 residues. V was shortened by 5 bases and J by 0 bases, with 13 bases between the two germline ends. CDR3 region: CASSVQGNMNTEAFF. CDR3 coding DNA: TGTGCCAGCAGCGTACAGGGTAACATGAACACTGAAGCTTTCTTT.

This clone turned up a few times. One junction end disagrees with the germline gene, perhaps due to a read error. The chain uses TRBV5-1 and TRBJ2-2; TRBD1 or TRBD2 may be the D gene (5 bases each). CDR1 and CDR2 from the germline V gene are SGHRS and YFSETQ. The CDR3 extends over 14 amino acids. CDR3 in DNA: TGTGCCAGCAGCCCAGTTCGAGGGACCGAGGAGCTGTTTTTT. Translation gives CASSPVRGTEELFF. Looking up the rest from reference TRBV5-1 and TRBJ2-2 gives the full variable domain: KAGVTQTPRYLIKTRGQQVTLSCSPISGHRSVSWYQQTPGQGLQFLFEYFSETQRNKGNFPGRFSGRQFSNSRSEMNVSTLELGDSALYLCASSPVRGTEELFFGEGSRLTVL.

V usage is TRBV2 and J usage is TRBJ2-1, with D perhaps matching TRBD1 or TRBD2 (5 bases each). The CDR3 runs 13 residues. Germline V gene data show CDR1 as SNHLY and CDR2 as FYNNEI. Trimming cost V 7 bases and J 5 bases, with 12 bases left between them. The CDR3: CASTLRGDNEQFF. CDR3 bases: TGTGCCAGCACCCTCCGAGGGGACAATGAGCAGTTCTTC.

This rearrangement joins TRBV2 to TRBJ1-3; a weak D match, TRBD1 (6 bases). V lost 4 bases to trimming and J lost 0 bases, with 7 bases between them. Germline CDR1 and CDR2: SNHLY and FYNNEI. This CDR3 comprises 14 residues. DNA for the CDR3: TGTGCCAGCAGTGTCAGGGGCTCTGGAAACACCATATATTTT. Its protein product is CASSVRGSGNTIYF. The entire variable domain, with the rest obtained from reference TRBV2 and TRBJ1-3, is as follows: EPEVTQTPSHQVTQMGQEVILRCVPISNHLYFYWYRQILGQKVEFLVSFYNNEISEKSEIFDDQFSVERPDGSNFTLKIRSTKLEDSAMYFCASSVRGSGNTIYFGEGSWLTVV.

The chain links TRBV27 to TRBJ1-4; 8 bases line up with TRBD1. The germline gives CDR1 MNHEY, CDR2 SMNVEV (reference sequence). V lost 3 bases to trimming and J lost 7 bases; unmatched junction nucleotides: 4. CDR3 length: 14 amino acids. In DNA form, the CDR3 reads TGTGCCAGCAGTTTCAGGGGGCGGGGTGAAAAACTGTTTTTT. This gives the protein CASSFRGRGEKLFF. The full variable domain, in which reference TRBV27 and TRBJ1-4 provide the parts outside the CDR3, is EAQVTQNPRYLITVTGKKLTVTCSQNMNHEYMSWYRQDPGLGLRQIYYSMNVEVTDKGDVPEGYKVSRKEKRNFPLILESPSPNQTSLYFCASSFRGRGEKLFFGSGTQLSVL.

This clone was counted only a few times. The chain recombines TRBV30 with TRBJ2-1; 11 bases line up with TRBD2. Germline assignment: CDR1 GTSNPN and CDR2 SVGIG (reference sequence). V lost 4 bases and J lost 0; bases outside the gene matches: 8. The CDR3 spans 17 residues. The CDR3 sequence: CAWTPPGTSGSYNEQFF. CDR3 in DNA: TGTGCCTGGACCCCTCCCGGGACTAGCGGCTCCTACAATGAGCAGTTCTTC.

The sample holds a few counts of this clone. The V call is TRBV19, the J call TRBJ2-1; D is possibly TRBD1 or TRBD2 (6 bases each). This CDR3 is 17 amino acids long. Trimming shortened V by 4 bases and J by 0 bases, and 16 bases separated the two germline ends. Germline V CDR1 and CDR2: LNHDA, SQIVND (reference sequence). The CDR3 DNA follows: TGTGCCAGTAGTAGGTGGGGGGCCCAAAGCTCCTACAATGAGCAGTTCTTC. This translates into CASSRWGAQSSYNEQFF.